These 23 T cell receptor beta chains originate from one sample sequenced in a study of T cell responses to AZD1222 COVID-19 vaccine. Clones were read by immunoSEQ multiplex PCR, and TCRdb kept only the in-frame ones, dropping some. The data show roughly 140,000 clones, around 89% seen once. Here the sequenced sample was peripheral blood, taken on day 0 of AZD1222 vaccination. Every receptor here comes from an adult in good health.

This clone was found many times. J is TRBJ2-7 and V is TRBV11-3, with a weak D call TRBD1 (5 bases). This CDR3 region has 16 residues. Germline values: CDR1 SGHNT, CDR2 YENEEA. With 0 bases removed from V and 2 bases from J, the gap between germline ends came to 14 bases. The CDR3 bases are TGTGCCAGCAGCTTAGATTTCGGCAGGGCGCCCTACGAGCAGTACTTC. Its translation is CASSLDFGRAPYEQYF. The whole variable domain, remainder taken from reference TRBV11-3 and TRBJ2-7, is EAGVVQSPRYKIIEKKQPVAFWCNPISGHNTLYWYLQNLGQGPELLIRYENEEAVDDSQLPKDRFSAERLKGVDSTLKIQPAELGDSAVYLCASSLDFGRAPYEQYFGPGTRLTVT.

The chain carries TRBV5-1 and TRBJ1-3; D might be TRBD1 (5 bases). V lost 4 bases to trimming and J lost 8 bases, with 22 bases between them. CDR3 length equals 16 residues. Per the germline V gene, CDR1 is SGHRS and CDR2 is YFSETQ. The CDR3 bases are TGCGCCAGCAGCCCAAATAGGGACCGGGCATCGGACACCATATATTTT. Protein sequence: CASSPNRDRASDTIYF.

V and J are TRBV7-9 and TRBJ2-1; tentatively, D is TRBD2 (5 bases). CDR3 size: 11 residues. Germline assignment: CDR1 SEHNR and CDR2 FQNEAQ (reference sequence). The V end lost 7 bases, the J end lost 7 bases, and 8 bases lay between the germline ends. The CDR3 protein is CASNGGNEQFF. The CDR3, as DNA: TGTGCCAGCAACGGCGGGAATGAGCAGTTCTTC.

The CDR3 loop reads CASSLGSQPQHF. The CDR3 nucleotides are TGTGCCAGCAGTTTGGGTTCTCAGCCCCAGCATTTT. The chain joins TRBV12-3 or TRBV12-4 to TRBJ1-5; no firm D call. Trimming cost V 3 bases and J 6 bases, with 6 bases left between them. This CDR3 spans 12 amino acids.

This sequence joins TRBV10-3 and TRBJ1-1; a possible D gene is TRBD1 (5 bases). The V end was cut by 4 bases, the J end by 6 bases, with 18 bases between. The CDR3 is made up of 15 amino acids. In germline, CDR1 is ENHRY, CDR2 SYGVKD. The DNA of the CDR3 is TGTGCCATCAGTGGGGGGTCGGGCCGAAGGGCTGAAGCTTTCTTT. It yields the protein CAISGGSGRRAEAFF.

The chain recombines TRBV7-9 with TRBJ1-1; no definite D call. The ends were cut back, 2 bases at V and 1 base at J, with 8 bases in the middle. Germline-derived CDR1 and CDR2 are SEHNR and FQNEAQ (reference sequence). The CDR3 contains 14 residues. The CDR3 protein is CASSLMATNTEAFF. CDR3 nucleotide sequence: TGTGCCAGCAGCTTAATGGCAACGAACACTGAAGCTTTCTTT.

Only a few counts were recorded for this clone. The chain carries TRBV19 and TRBJ1-5; D is unclear. V shed 9 bases and J shed 7 bases, with 13 bases lying between them. The CDR3 has 12 residues. Germline V CDR1 and CDR2: LNHDA, SQIVND (reference sequence). CDR3 coding DNA: TGTGCCAGCTCGACTTCCCCCCAGCCCCAGCATTTT. It translates to CASSTSPQPQHF.

Details on this clone: At one end, the junction sequence differs from germline, possibly due to a read error. The chain uses TRBV9 and TRBJ1-1; tentatively, D is TRBD1 (5 bases). Germline CDR1 is SGDLS and CDR2 is YYNGEE. The CDR3 sequence is 14 residues long. CDR3 region: CASSVREQVEIPEF. The DNA of the CDR3 is TGTGCCAGCAGCGTTAGAGAACAGGTCGAGATCCCTGAGTTT.

The chain is built from TRBV30 and TRBJ2-1; 8 positions agree with TRBD2. Germline loops: CDR1 GTSNPN, CDR2 SVGIG (reference sequence). J was trimmed by 8 bases and V by 0 bases; bases with no gene match: 12. The CDR3 is 16 amino acids. CDR3 nucleotides: TGTGCCTGGAGTGTACTTGCGCCCAGCGGGGGATATGAGCAGTTCTTC. It translates to CAWSVLAPSGGYEQFF.

The chain combines TRBV7-2 with TRBJ2-2; TRBD2 aligns across 7 bases. V gave up 3 bases and J gave up 6 bases; unmatched junction bases: 7. The CDR3 contains 15 residues. Per the germline V gene, CDR1 is SGHTA and CDR2 is FQGNSA. The CDR3 sequence: CASSFKSSGPGELFF. In DNA form, the CDR3 reads TGTGCCAGCAGCTTTAAGTCTAGCGGCCCCGGGGAGCTGTTTTTT.

The gene calls are TRBV4-3 and TRBJ1-6; D possibly corresponds to TRBD1 (6 bases). The germline V gene encodes CDR1 LGHNA and CDR2 YSLEER. The ends were cut back, 0 bases at V and 0 bases at J, with 12 bases in the middle. The CDR3 runs to 18 residues. CDR3 coding DNA: TGCGCCAGCAGCCAAGACCCGGACAGCAACTCCTATAATTCACCCCTCCACTTT. It yields the protein CASSQDPDSNSYNSPLHF.

The chain carries TRBV5-1 and TRBJ1-2, with TRBD1 identical over 9 bases. Per germline, CDR1 SGHRS and CDR2 YFSETQ. V shed 3 bases, J shed 4 bases, and the junction held 4 bases outside the gene matches. The CDR3 is 14 amino acids. The CDR3 spells CASSWGTGSYGYTF. CDR3 in DNA: TGCGCCAGCAGCTGGGGGACAGGGAGCTATGGCTACACCTTC.

The V and J genes are TRBV19 and TRBJ1-2; unclear D gene. V lost 2 bases to trimming and J lost 0 bases, with 7 bases between them. Germline CDR1 LNHDA, CDR2 SQIVND (reference sequence). The length of the CDR3 is 14 residues. The CDR3 loop reads CASSIRTANYGYTF. CDR3 DNA sequence: TGTGCCAGTAGTATAAGAACGGCTAACTATGGCTACACCTTC.

The chain recombines TRBV25-1 with TRBJ2-7, with 8 bases aligning to TRBD1. The CDR3 length is 15 residues. Trimming took 1 base from V and 4 from J; bases not matched to a gene: 6. The germline V gene has CDR1 MGHDK and CDR2 SYGVNS. The CDR3 DNA reads as TGTGCCAGCAGTGAATTCGACAGGGGTAGGTACGAGCAGTACTTC. Translating gives CASSEFDRGRYEQYF.

Only a few counts were recorded for this clone. This chain links TRBV2 with TRBJ1-2; possibly TRBD1 for D (6 bases). Trimming removed 2 bases at V and 7 bases at J, with 17 bases between. Germline V gene sequence: CDR1 SNHLY, CDR2 FYNNEI. There are 15 residues in the CDR3. In DNA form, the CDR3 reads TGTGCCAGCAGTGAAAATCCCCGGACAGCCCTTGGCTACACCTTC. This codes for CASSENPRTALGYTF. The entire variable domain, with the rest obtained from reference TRBV2 and TRBJ1-2, is as follows: EPEVTQTPSHQVTQMGQEVILRCVPISNHLYFYWYRQILGQKVEFLVSFYNNEISEKSEIFDDQFSVERPDGSNFTLKIRSTKLEDSAMYFCASSENPRTALGYTFGSGTRLTVV.

The rearrangement joins TRBV5-1 to TRBJ2-2, with TRBD1 identical over 8 bases. Trimming at V came to 1 base and at J to 13 bases, leaving 12 bases not matched to a gene. In germline, CDR1 is SGHRS, CDR2 YFSETQ. The CDR3 spans 15 residues. Here the CDR3 DNA reads TGCGCCAGCAGCTTGCAGGGGGCGCGAGTGGATGTGCTGTTTTTT. Amino acid sequence: CASSLQGARVDVLFF.

In regard to this clone: Other DNA sequences from this sample encode an identical CDR3 as well. The chain combines TRBV19 with TRBJ1-1; D remains ambiguous. Trimming removed 1 base from V and 0 bases from J, with 3 bases in between. The CDR3 contains 13 residues. Germline lookup yields CDR1 LNHDA and CDR2 SQIVND (reference sequence). CDR3 nucleotide sequence: TGTGCCAGTAGTATAGGTGTGAACACTGAAGCTTTCTTT. Protein product: CASSIGVNTEAFF.

The rearrangement links TRBV15 to TRBJ1-1; D is unresolved. The CDR3 spans 15 residues. Germline values: CDR1 LNHNV, CDR2 YYDKDF (reference sequence). Trimming left V 0 bases short and J 1 base short, with 9 bases between. The CDR3 spells CATSREETENTEAFF. The CDR3 nucleotides are TGTGCCACCAGCAGAGAGGAGACGGAGAACACTGAAGCTTTCTTT.

CDR3 coding DNA: TGTGCCAGCAGCAGGGGGCAGTTAGCCTCCAATGAGCAGTTCTTC. It translates to CASSRGQLASNEQFF. V and J are TRBV7-8 and TRBJ2-1; 7 bases fit TRBD1. CDR3 length: 15 amino acids. With V trimmed by 5 bases and J by 6 bases, 10 bases remained unmatched. Germline lookup yields CDR1 SGHVS and CDR2 FQNEAQ.

V gene TRBV4-3 combines with J gene TRBJ1-5; a weak D match, TRBD1 (5 bases). V was clipped by 1 base and J by 9 bases, with 13 bases between them. CDR3 length equals 14 residues. Germline-derived CDR1 and CDR2 are LGHNA and YSLEER. The CDR3 DNA reads TGCGCCAGCAGCCAAGGGGACCAGTCGGGGCCCCAGCATTTT. It translates to CASSQGDQSGPQHF.

The chain carries TRBV28 and TRBJ1-2, with 8 positions matching TRBD1. The CDR3 consists of 12 residues. Trimming removed 6 bases from V and 6 bases from J; junction bases left unmatched: 3. Germline CDR1 MDHEN, CDR2 SYDVKM. The CDR3 coding sequence is TGTGCCAGCAGCGTACAGGGGGATGGCTACACCTTC. Protein sequence: CASSVQGDGYTF.

The rearrangement links TRBV10-3 to TRBJ2-5, with D possibly being TRBD2 (6 bases). Trimming took 10 bases from V and 4 from J, leaving 16 bases between them. This CDR3 has 13 residues. Germline assignment: CDR1 ENHRY and CDR2 SYGVKD. In nucleotides, the CDR3 is TGTGCCACAAGCGGAGGGGTAGGAGAGACCCAGTACTTC. This encodes CATSGGVGETQYF.

The chain links TRBV5-5 to TRBJ2-2; 11 bases line up with TRBD2. This CDR3 spans 18 amino acids. Germline V lookup: CDR1 SGHKS, CDR2 YYEKEE (reference sequence). V trimming: 2 bases; J trimming: 0 bases; junction bases outside the gene matches: 6. CDR3 protein: CASSLGVGLAANTGELFF. The CDR3 DNA reads as TGTGCCAGCAGCTTAGGCGTGGGACTAGCGGCGAACACCGGGGAGCTGTTTTTT.